This TCR beta chain originates from a study of chemoradiotherapy in HPV16-positive cancers. Study results and caveats: For HPV16-positive patients, expanding HPV-responsive T cells associated with longer recurrence-free survival. HPV-specific T cells were functionally defined from only a couple of HPV16-positive patients. Non-HPV-specific T cells did not expand in tumors during treatment, whereas candidate HPV-specific clones and E7-related motifs did.

The CDR3 length is 13 residues. In germline, CDR1 is SGHKS, CDR2 YYEKEE (reference sequence). With 4 bases removed from V and 3 bases from J, the gap between germline ends came to 10 bases. Worth noting for this clone: Its target is not known.

Repeated repertoire sampling spanned the course of chemoradiotherapy. Assay used: immunoSEQ multiplex PCR; TCRdb lists only in-frame clones, some missing. The sample yields roughly 5,600 clones, about 79% seen once. The sequencing used tumor tissue, collected from a patient who underwent chemoradiotherapy. This clonotype originated in a human donor with HPV-associated anogenital cancer. J is TRBJ1-1 and V is TRBV5-5, with D unresolved. The CDR3 sequence is CASSRGPYTEAFF. CDR3 coding DNA: TGTGCCAGCAGCCGAGGACCGTACACTGAAGCTTTCTTT.